This T cell receptor beta chain is from a study of blood T cell repertoires in COVID-19. Methods used by the authors: The assay estimated nucleated cells by amplifying reference gene primers. The data were produced by immunoSEQ multiplex PCR, yet TCRdb's version contains in-frame clones alone and is incomplete. V, J and clone size are taken as reported in that table, and D and trimming were inferred from the DNA itself. The data show more than 250,000 clones, roughly 90% seen once. The CDR3 is made up of 14 amino acids. V dropped 8 bases and J dropped 2; count of bases not matched to a gene: 6. From germline, CDR1 is MDHEN and CDR2 SYDVKM.

J is TRBJ2-7 and V is TRBV28; TRBD1 matches at 10 bases. Specimen: PBMCs or T cells enriched from blood (not recorded which). This clonotype originated in a woman aged 25 to 39 who had recovered from COVID-19. CDR3: CASRTGTGAYEQYF. CDR3 bases: TGTGCCAGCCGAACCGGGACAGGGGCCTACGAGCAGTACTTC.